In this sample, the clone carrying this TCR beta chain turned up once. This sample was included in a study of blood T cell repertoires in COVID-19. Study as a whole: The origin of the acute and convalescent COVID-19 samples was the United States, Italy and Spain.

The CDR3 is made up of 13 amino acids. V shed 1 base and J shed 3 bases, with 6 bases lying between them. The germline CDR1 and CDR2 sequences are LNHDA and SQIVND (reference sequence). Produced via immunoSEQ multiplex PCR; TCRdb's table is partial and in-frame only. The table has 180,000 or so clones, roughly 89% seen once. The chain combines TRBV19 with TRBJ1-1; no clear D. The clonotype comes from a man aged 45-60 years with acute or convalescent COVID-19. Input material: peripheral blood. The CDR3 protein is CASSIGGYTEAFF. CDR3 sequence (DNA): TGTGCCAGTAGTATAGGAGGGTACACTGAAGCTTTCTTT.